These 29 T cell receptor beta chains share one sample of origin, sequenced in a study of post-analysis software for immune sequencing data. Study-wide findings and caveats: Compared with controls, patients had more of about 5 TRBV segments, including TRBV5-6, TRBV5-1 and TRBV20-1.

No antigens are known for them. TCR beta cDNA libraries had unique molecular identifiers. TCRdb called the PCR reads again in MiXCR, with one record for every CDR3 protein. The sample holds hundreds of thousands of distinct CDR3 sequences, 25% to 30% seen once. The source material was blood. Receptors originate from a girl aged 5-17 years with multiple sclerosis.

This chain connects TRBV21-1 to TRBJ2-5; the tabulated D call, TRBD1, remains unverified against the DNA. TRBV21-1 is deemed a pseudogene. CDR3 length: 15 residues. Written as DNA, the CDR3 is TGTGCCAGCAGAAGTCAGGTGGGGCACACGGAGACCCAGTACTTC. It encodes CASRSQVGHTETQYF.

This clonotype was detected a few times. The chain recombines TRBV20-1 with TRBJ2-7; TRBD2 might be the D (6 bases). The length of the CDR3 is 13 residues. Trimming shortened V by 8 bases and J by 6 bases, and 20 bases separated the two germline ends. CDR1 is DFQATT, CDR2 SNEGSKA, per germline (reference sequence). In DNA, the CDR3 is TGCAGTTGCGGGACCCCTAAAACTCGCGAGCAGTACTTC. Protein: CSCGTPKTREQYF.

The chain uses TRBV28 and TRBJ2-5, with 14 bases identical to TRBD2. Germline loops: CDR1 MDHEN, CDR2 SYDVKM. This CDR3 is 18 amino acids long. Losses at the gene ends were 3 bases for V and 0 bases for J; bases not matched to a gene: 6. Here the CDR3 DNA reads TGTGCCAGCAGTTTGGGACTAGCGGGGGATCCGTACCAAGAGACCCAGTACTTC. It yields the protein CASSLGLAGDPYQETQYF. The variable domain in full, completed from reference TRBV28 and TRBJ2-5, reads DVKVTQSSRYLVKRTGEKVFLECVQDMDHENMFWYRQDPGLGLRLIYFSYDVKMKEKGDIPEGYSVSREKKERFSLILESASTNQTSMYLCASSLGLAGDPYQETQYFGPGTRLLVL.

A few counts support this clonotype. The chain links TRBV12-3 or TRBV12-4 to TRBJ2-4; D call uncertain. Between the trimmed V and J ends, which lost 2 bases and 0 bases, there was a span of 11 bases. The CDR3 is 16 amino acids. CDR3: CASSLTKRVAKNIQYF. As DNA, the CDR3 is TGTGCCAGCAGTTTAACCAAAAGAGTAGCCAAAAACATTCAGTACTTC.

This clonotype was counted between two and nine times. One end of the junction fails to match germline, which may point to a read error. The chain has TRBV7-9 and TRBJ2-2, with 8 bases identical to TRBD2. Germline V lookup: CDR1 SEHNR, CDR2 FQNEAQ (reference sequence). The CDR3 runs 15 residues. The chain's CDR3 is CASSVAGPNTGELFF. For the CDR3, the DNA is TGTGCCAGCAGCGTAGCGGGACCGAACACCGGGGAGCTGTTTTTT. The full variable domain, rest sourced from reference TRBV7-9 and TRBJ2-2, is DTGVSQNPRHKITKRGQNVTFRCDPISEHNRLYWYRQTLGQGPEFLTYFQNEAQLEKSRLLSDRFSAERPKGSFSTLEIQRTEQGDSAMYLCASSVAGPNTGELFFGEGSRLTVL.

This clonotype was found a few times. The chain is built from TRBV29-1 and TRBJ2-2; 9 bases fit TRBD1. V was clipped by 7 bases and J by 7 bases; unmatched bases: 7. In germline, CDR1 is SQVTM, CDR2 ANQGSEA. This CDR3 has 13 residues. The CDR3 nucleotides are TGCAGCGGGCAACAGGGGGCGAACGGGGAGCTGTTTTTT. It specifies CSGQQGANGELFF.

This chain links TRBV7-6 with TRBJ1-6; D unresolved. This CDR3 contains 14 residues. The germline gives CDR1 SGHVS, CDR2 FNYEAQ. The V gene lost 1 base and the J gene lost 7 bases, with 8 bases spanning the gap. The CDR3: CASSLEQANSPLHF. CDR3 DNA: TGTGCCAGCAGCTTAGAGCAGGCCAATTCACCCCTCCACTTT. The variable domain in full, with the rest retrieved from reference TRBV7-6 and TRBJ1-6, is GAGVSQSPRYKVTKRGQDVALRCDPISGHVSLYWYRQALGQGPEFLTYFNYEAQQDKSGLPNDRFSAERPEGSISTLTIQRTEQRDSAMYRCASSLEQANSPLHFGNGTRLTVT.

This clonotype was counted a few times. The J gene is TRBJ2-7, the V gene TRBV7-2, with TRBD2 matching over 9 bases. V was clipped by 3 bases and J by 2 bases; unmatched bases: 5. The germline V gene has CDR1 SGHTA and CDR2 FQGNSA. This CDR3 is built from 15 residues. The CDR3 DNA reads as TGTGCCAGCAGCTTCCGACTAGCGGATACCTACGAGCAGTACTTC. It translates to CASSFRLADTYEQYF.

The chain recombines TRBV24-1 with TRBJ2-1, with 7 bases aligning to TRBD2. The ends lost 7 bases at V and 15 bases at J; junction bases unmatched: 8. The CDR3 runs 11 residues. Germline loops: CDR1 KGHDR, CDR2 SFDVKD. CDR3 sequence reads: CATRAGPRAFF. The CDR3 region has the DNA TGTGCCACCAGAGCGGGACCCCGGGCGTTCTTC.

There are many counts of this clonotype. V is TRBV24-1 and J is TRBJ2-1, with 9 bases lining up with TRBD1. Germline assignment: CDR1 KGHDR and CDR2 SFDVKD. The CDR3 is 15 amino acids. Trimming removed 4 bases from V and 8 bases from J; junction bases left unmatched: 8. The CDR3 region is CATSDRTGGGDEQFF. The CDR3 DNA reads as TGTGCCACCAGTGACCGAACAGGGGGCGGAGATGAGCAGTTCTTC.

This clonotype came up a few times. The chain recombines TRBV7-9 with TRBJ2-7, with 9 positions matching TRBD2. Trimming cost V 4 bases and J 5 bases; bases outside gene matches: 12. The germline gives CDR1 SEHNR, CDR2 FQNEAQ (reference sequence). The CDR3 consists of 16 residues. The CDR3, as DNA: TGTGCCAGCAGCTCAGGCACCGGGACTAGCTTCCACGAGCAGTACTTC. Protein sequence: CASSSGTGTSFHEQYF.

This clonotype has more than one count but fewer than ten. The chain employs TRBV20-1 and TRBJ2-7, with 7 bases identical to TRBD1. V trimming: 3 bases; J trimming: 6 bases; junction bases outside the gene matches: 8. In germline, CDR1 is DFQATT, CDR2 SNEGSKA (reference sequence). The CDR3 sequence is 13 residues long. CDR3 loop: CSASTRQGGEQYF. The CDR3 DNA reads TGCAGTGCTAGCACCCGACAGGGTGGCGAGCAGTACTTC.

V usage is TRBV10-2 and J usage is TRBJ2-7; D is unclear. V lost 5 bases to trimming and J lost 3 bases, with 14 bases between them. Germline V lookup: CDR1 WSHSY, CDR2 SAAADI. The CDR3 is made up of 14 amino acids. The CDR3 nucleotides read TGCGCCAGCAGTTTGGCAGCACTACACTACGAGCAGTACTTC. Translating it yields CASSLAALHYEQYF.

This clonotype was seen a few times. The chain is built from TRBV7-9 and TRBJ2-7; D remains ambiguous. The ends were cut back, 1 base at V and 2 bases at J, with 6 bases in the middle. Germline CDR1 SEHNR, CDR2 FQNEAQ (reference sequence). The CDR3 spans 13 residues. The CDR3 spells CASSLGKAYEQYF. The CDR3 nucleotides read TGTGCCAGCAGCTTAGGGAAGGCCTACGAGCAGTACTTC.

The genes are TRBV10-3 and TRBJ2-1, with D tentatively TRBD2 (6 bases). CDR1 ENHRY and CDR2 SYGVKD come from the germline V gene. The CDR3 sequence is 15 residues long. V was clipped by 6 bases and J by 8 bases, with 20 bases between them. CDR3 sequence: CAISPPGLSYYEQFF. The CDR3 nucleotides are TGTGCCATCAGCCCTCCGGGACTCAGTTACTATGAGCAGTTCTTC.

This clonotype occurred a few times. This chain uses TRBV4-2 with TRBJ2-3, with a possible D match to TRBD2 (6 bases). The germline V gene has CDR1 LGHNA and CDR2 YNFKEQ. The CDR3 extends over 15 amino acids. Trimming pared 6 bases from V and 1 base from J, leaving 14 bases between. This chain's CDR3 is CASSFGGEGTDTQYF. The CDR3 coding sequence is TGTGCCAGCAGTTTCGGGGGTGAGGGCACAGATACGCAGTATTTT.

This clonotype showed up just a few times. V usage is TRBV28 and J usage is TRBJ1-4; a possible D gene is TRBD1 (5 bases). Trimming left V 5 bases short and J 15 bases short, with 25 bases between. This CDR3 has 15 amino acids. The V gene's germline CDR1 is MDHEN and CDR2 SYDVKM. For the CDR3, the DNA is TGTGCCAGCAGTCCACGTGGGGGAATACGGAAAGTGATGTTTTTT. It codes for CASSPRGGIRKVMFF.

This clonotype has at least ten counts. The V call is TRBV9, the J call TRBJ2-6; D gene unclear. The V and J ends lost 4 bases and 0 bases respectively, with 8 bases between them. Germline-derived CDR1 and CDR2 are SGDLS and YYNGEE. The CDR3 runs to 15 residues. The CDR3 region is CASSPRGSGANVLTF. Here the CDR3 DNA reads TGTGCCAGCAGCCCCAGAGGCTCTGGGGCCAACGTCCTGACTTTC.

This clonotype was detected many times. The chain carries TRBV20-1 and TRBJ2-7, with 9 bases matching TRBD1. Germline loops: CDR1 DFQATT, CDR2 SNEGSKA (reference sequence). Unmatched junction bases numbered 14, after V lost 8 bases and J lost 9 bases. There are 13 residues in the CDR3. The CDR3 coding sequence is TGCAGTCCTGAGGACAGGGGAAGAGGGCGGCAGTACTTC. Amino acid sequence: CSPEDRGRGRQYF.

The rearrangement links TRBV7-2 to TRBJ2-2, with 10 bases that match TRBD1. The CDR3 is 16 residues long. J lost 4 bases, V lost 6 bases, and 8 bases had no gene match. The germline V gene encodes CDR1 SGHTA and CDR2 FQGNSA. This chain's CDR3 is CASRWTGGGRTGELFF. The CDR3, as DNA: TGTGCCAGCAGGTGGACAGGGGGAGGTCGCACCGGGGAGCTGTTTTTT.

The rearrangement uses TRBV12-3 or TRBV12-4 and TRBJ1-6; D gene uncertain. The CDR3 runs to 16 residues. The germline V and J ends were trimmed by 6 bases and 0 bases, with 12 bases remaining between them. CDR3 nucleotides: TGTGCCAGCAGAACAACCAAGAGCTCCTATAATTCACCCCTCCACTTT. The encoded protein is CASRTTKSSYNSPLHF.

The J gene is TRBJ2-7, the V gene TRBV20-1; 7 nucleotides match TRBD1. This CDR3 contains 12 residues. V gave up 5 bases and J gave up 12 bases; unmatched junction bases: 13. Germline V gene sequence: CDR1 DFQATT, CDR2 SNEGSKA (reference sequence). CDR3 residues: CSAVARQGRRYF. As DNA, the CDR3 is TGCAGTGCTGTAGCCCGACAGGGTAGGCGGTACTTC.

At least ten counts were recorded for this clonotype. The rearrangement links TRBV6-5 to TRBJ2-7, with D perhaps TRBD1 (7 bases). V shed 6 bases and J shed 3 bases, with 24 bases lying between them. Germline values: CDR1 MNHEY, CDR2 SVGAGI. The CDR3 covers 17 residues. In nucleotides, the CDR3 is TGTGCCAGCAGACTAACGGTCTCGGCGGGACAGAACTACGAGCAGTACTTC. It codes for CASRLTVSAGQNYEQYF.

This clonotype was recorded a few times. J is TRBJ2-1 and V is TRBV9; D is unclear. The CDR3 consists of 14 residues. Germline V gene data show CDR1 as SGDLS and CDR2 as YYNGEE. V was pared by 2 bases and J by 5 bases, with 11 bases between. The CDR3 DNA follows: TGTGCCAGCAGCGTGCAATCTAGAGACAATGAGCAGTTCTTC. Amino acids: CASSVQSRDNEQFF. Based on the CDR3 plus reference TRBV9 and TRBJ2-1, the full variable domain is DSGVTQTPKHLITATGQRVTLRCSPRSGDLSVYWYQQSLDQGLQFLIQYYNGEERAKGNILERFSAQQFPDLHSELNLSSLELGDSALYFCASSVQSRDNEQFFGPGTRLTVL.

This chain links TRBV11-1 with TRBJ2-3; 10 bases are a match to TRBD2. The CDR3 is 17 residues long. Looked up from germline, CDR1 is SGHAT and CDR2 is FQDESV (reference sequence). The ends lost 4 bases at V and 0 bases at J; junction bases unmatched: 7. Written as DNA, the CDR3 is TGTGCCAGCAGCTCAGGACTAGCGGCGTCGAGCACAGATACGCAGTATTTT. This translates into CASSSGLAASSTDTQYF.

J is TRBJ2-5 and V is TRBV10-3; 8 bases are shared with TRBD2. Germline CDR1 reads ENHRY; CDR2 reads SYGVKD. V lost 4 bases to trimming and J lost 11 bases; unmatched junction nucleotides: 18. The CDR3 consists of 16 residues. CDR3: CAISVLALAGDNEQYF. CDR3 DNA sequence: TGTGCCATCAGTGTTTTGGCCCTAGCGGGTGACAATGAGCAGTACTTC.

The CDR3 sequence: CASRQGGGTEAFF. The CDR3 nucleotides read TGTGCCAGCAGGCAGGGGGGAGGAACTGAAGCTTTCTTT. The chain employs TRBV3-1 and TRBJ1-1, with 7 bases identical to TRBD1. V lost 6 bases and J lost 5; bases outside the gene matches: 6. Germline CDR1 and CDR2: LGHDT and YNNKEL (reference sequence). The CDR3 has 13 amino acids.

This rearrangement joins TRBV5-5 to TRBJ2-1, with a weak D call TRBD1 (7 bases). The better agreement between TRBJ2-7 and the DNA end casts doubt on the J call. The CDR3 covers 15 residues. Germline lookup yields CDR1 SGHKS and CDR2 YYEKEE (reference sequence). DNA of the CDR3: TGTGCCAGCAGCGCCGGGCAGGGGGGTTACAATGAGCAGTACTTC. Amino acids: CASSAGQGGYNEQYF.

Only a few counts were recorded for this clonotype. This chain joins TRBV27 and TRBJ2-3; D ambiguous. The CDR3 totals 13 residues. Germline CDR1 and CDR2: MNHEY and SMNVEV (reference sequence). V was cut by 6 bases and J by 4 bases, with 11 bases left in between. CDR3 coding DNA: TGTGCCAGCAGCCGACCCTACGCAGATACGCAGTATTTT. Translated: CASSRPYADTQYF.